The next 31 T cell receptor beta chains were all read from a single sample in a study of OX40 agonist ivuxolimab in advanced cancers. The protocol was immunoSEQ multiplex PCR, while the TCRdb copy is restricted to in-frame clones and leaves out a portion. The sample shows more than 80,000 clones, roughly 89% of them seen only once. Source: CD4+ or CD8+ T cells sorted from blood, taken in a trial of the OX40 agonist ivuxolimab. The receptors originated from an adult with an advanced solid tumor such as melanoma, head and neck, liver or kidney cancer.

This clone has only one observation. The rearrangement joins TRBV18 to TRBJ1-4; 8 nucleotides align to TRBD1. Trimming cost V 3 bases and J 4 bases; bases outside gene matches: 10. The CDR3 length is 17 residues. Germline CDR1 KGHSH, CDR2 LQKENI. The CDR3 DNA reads TGTGCCAGCTCACCCGGTGACAGGGGACTCTATAATGAAAAACTGTTTTTT. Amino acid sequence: CASSPGDRGLYNEKLFF.

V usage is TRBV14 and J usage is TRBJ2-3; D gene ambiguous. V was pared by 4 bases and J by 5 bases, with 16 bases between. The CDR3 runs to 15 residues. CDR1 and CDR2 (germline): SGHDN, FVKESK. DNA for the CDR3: TGTGCCAGCAGCCGCGGTACTGGGAAGGTAGATACGCAGTATTTT. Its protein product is CASSRGTGKVDTQYF.

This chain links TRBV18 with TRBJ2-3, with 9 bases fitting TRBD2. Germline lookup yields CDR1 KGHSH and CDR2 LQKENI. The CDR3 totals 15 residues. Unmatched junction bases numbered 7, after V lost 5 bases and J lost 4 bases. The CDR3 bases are TGTGCCAGCTCATCCGGACTAGCGACCCCAGATACGCAGTATTTT. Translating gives CASSSGLATPDTQYF.

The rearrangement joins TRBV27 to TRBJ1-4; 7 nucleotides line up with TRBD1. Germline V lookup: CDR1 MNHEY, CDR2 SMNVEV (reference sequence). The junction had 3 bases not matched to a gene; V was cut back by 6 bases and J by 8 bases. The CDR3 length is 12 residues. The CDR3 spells CASRSTGEKLFF. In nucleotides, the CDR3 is TGTGCCAGCAGATCGACAGGGGAAAAACTGTTTTTT.

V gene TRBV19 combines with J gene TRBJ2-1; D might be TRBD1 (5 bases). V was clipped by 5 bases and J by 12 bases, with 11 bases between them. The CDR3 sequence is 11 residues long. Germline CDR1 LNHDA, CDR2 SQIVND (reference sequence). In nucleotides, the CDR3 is TGTGCCAGTAGTTTCCAGGGAAGGCAGTTCTTC. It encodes CASSFQGRQFF.

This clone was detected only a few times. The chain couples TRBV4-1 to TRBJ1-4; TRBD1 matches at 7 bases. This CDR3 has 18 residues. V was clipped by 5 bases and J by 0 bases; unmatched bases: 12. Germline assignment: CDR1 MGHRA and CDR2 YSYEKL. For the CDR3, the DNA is TGCGCCAGCAGCAAAAGGGCGGGACAGATTGCAACTAATGAAAAACTGTTTTTT. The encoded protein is CASSKRAGQIATNEKLFF.

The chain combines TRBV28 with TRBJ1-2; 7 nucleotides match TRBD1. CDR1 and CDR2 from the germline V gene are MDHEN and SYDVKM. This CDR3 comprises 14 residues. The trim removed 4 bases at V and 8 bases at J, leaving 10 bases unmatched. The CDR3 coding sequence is TGTGCCAGCAGTTCCCCGGCCCAGGGGGGCGGCTACACCTTC. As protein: CASSSPAQGGGYTF.

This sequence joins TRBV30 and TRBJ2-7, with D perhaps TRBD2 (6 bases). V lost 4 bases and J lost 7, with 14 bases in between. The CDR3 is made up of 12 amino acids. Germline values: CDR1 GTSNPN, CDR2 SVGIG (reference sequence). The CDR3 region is CAWTRWGDEQYF. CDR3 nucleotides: TGTGCCTGGACACGGTGGGGGGATGAGCAGTACTTC.

The CDR3 loop reads CASSGGLAARLNTGELFF. The DNA of the CDR3 is TGCGCCAGCAGCGGAGGACTAGCGGCAAGATTGAACACCGGGGAGCTGTTTTTT. The chain has TRBV5-1 and TRBJ2-2; 10 nucleotides agree with TRBD2. Germline V gene lookup returns CDR1 SGHRS and CDR2 YFSETQ. This CDR3 spans 18 amino acids. V lost 4 bases to trimming and J lost 1 base; unmatched junction nucleotides: 10.

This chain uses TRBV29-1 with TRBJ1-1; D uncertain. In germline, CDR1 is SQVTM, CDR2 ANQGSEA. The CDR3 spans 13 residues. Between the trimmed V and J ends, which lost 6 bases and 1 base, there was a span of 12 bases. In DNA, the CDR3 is TGCAGCGTCCTAAGGGCCGCGAACACTGAAGCTTTCTTT. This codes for CSVLRAANTEAFF.

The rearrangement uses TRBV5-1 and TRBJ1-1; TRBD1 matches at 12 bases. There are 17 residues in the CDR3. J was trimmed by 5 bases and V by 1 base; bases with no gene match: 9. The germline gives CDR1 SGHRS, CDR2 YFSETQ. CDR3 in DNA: TGCGCCAGCAGCTTGATCGGGACAGGGGGCCGTAGGACTGAAGCTTTCTTT. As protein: CASSLIGTGGRRTEAFF. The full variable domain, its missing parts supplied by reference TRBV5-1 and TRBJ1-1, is KAGVTQTPRYLIKTRGQQVTLSCSPISGHRSVSWYQQTPGQGLQFLFEYFSETQRNKGNFPGRFSGRQFSNSRSEMNVSTLELGDSALYLCASSLIGTGGRRTEAFFGQGTRLTVV.

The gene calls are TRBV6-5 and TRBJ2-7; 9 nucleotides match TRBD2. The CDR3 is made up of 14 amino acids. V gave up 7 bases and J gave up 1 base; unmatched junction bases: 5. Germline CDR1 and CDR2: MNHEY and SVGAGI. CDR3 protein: CASTRGRESYEQYF. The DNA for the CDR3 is TGTGCCAGCACGCGCGGGAGGGAGTCCTACGAGCAGTACTTC.

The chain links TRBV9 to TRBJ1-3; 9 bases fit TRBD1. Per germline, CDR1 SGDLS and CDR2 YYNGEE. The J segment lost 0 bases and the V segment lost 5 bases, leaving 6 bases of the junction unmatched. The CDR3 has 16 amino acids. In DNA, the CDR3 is TGTGCCAGCAGTCCGCAGACAGGGGGCTCTGGAAACACCATATATTTT. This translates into CASSPQTGGSGNTIYF.

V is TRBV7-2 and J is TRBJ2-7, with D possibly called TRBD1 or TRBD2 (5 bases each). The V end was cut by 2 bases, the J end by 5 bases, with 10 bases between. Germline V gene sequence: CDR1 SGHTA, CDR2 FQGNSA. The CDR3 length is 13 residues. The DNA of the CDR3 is TGTGCCAGCAGCTTATGGGGGATTAACGAGCAGTACTTC. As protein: CASSLWGINEQYF.

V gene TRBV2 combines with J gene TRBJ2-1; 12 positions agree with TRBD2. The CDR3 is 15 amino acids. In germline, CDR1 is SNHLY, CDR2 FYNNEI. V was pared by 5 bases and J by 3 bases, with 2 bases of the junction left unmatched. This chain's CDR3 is CASSPGLAGYNEQFF. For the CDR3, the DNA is TGTGCCAGCAGTCCGGGACTAGCGGGCTACAATGAGCAGTTCTTC.

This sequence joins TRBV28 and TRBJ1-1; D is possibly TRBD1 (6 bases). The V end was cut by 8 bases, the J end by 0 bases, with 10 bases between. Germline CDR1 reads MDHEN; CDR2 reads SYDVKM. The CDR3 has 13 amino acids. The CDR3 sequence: CASWTAVNTEAFF. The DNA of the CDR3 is TGTGCCAGCTGGACAGCCGTGAACACTGAAGCTTTCTTT.

The CDR3 reads CASRTTGVNTEAFF. Here the CDR3 DNA reads TGTGCCAGCAGGACCACAGGGGTGAACACTGAAGCTTTCTTT. The chain uses TRBV27 and TRBJ1-1; 7 bases align to TRBD1. Germline values: CDR1 MNHEY, CDR2 SMNVEV (reference sequence). Losses at the gene ends were 6 bases for V and 0 bases for J; bases not matched to a gene: 4. The CDR3 totals 14 residues.

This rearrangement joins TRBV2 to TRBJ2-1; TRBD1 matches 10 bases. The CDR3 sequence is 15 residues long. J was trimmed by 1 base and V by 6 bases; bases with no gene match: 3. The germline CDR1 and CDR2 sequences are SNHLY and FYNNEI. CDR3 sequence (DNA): TGTGCCAGCAGGCCGGGACAGGGGTCCTACAATGAGCAGTTCTTC. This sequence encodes CASRPGQGSYNEQFF.

This CDR3 reads CASSIGQGAGEQYF. In DNA, the CDR3 is TGTGCCAGTAGTATCGGACAGGGGGCTGGAGAGCAGTACTTC. This chain links TRBV19 with TRBJ2-7; TRBD1 matches at 11 bases. V lost 3 bases, J lost 7 bases, and 5 bases stayed unmatched. The CDR3 runs 14 residues. CDR1 and CDR2 from the germline V gene are LNHDA and SQIVND (reference sequence).

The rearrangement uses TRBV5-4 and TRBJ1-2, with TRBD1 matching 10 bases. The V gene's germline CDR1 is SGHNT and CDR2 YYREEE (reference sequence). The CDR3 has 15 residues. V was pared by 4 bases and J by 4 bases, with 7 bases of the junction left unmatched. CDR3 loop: CASSRGQGLSYGYTF. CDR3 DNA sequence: TGTGCCAGCAGCCGGGGACAGGGGTTGAGCTATGGCTACACCTTC.

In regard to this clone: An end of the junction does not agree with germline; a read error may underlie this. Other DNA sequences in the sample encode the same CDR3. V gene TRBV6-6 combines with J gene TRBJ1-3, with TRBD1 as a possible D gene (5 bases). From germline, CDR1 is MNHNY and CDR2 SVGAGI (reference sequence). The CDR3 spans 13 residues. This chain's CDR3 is CASRQGSGNTIYF. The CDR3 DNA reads TGCGCCAGCAGGCAGGGCTCTGGAAACACCATATATTTT.

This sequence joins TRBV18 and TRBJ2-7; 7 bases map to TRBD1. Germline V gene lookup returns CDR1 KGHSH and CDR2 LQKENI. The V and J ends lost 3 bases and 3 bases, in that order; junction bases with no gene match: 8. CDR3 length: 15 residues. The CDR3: CASSPPGQSVYEQYF. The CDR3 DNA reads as TGTGCCAGCTCACCTCCGGGACAGTCTGTCTACGAGCAGTACTTC. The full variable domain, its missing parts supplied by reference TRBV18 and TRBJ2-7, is NAGVMQNPRHLVRRRGQEARLRCSPMKGHSHVYWYRQLPEEGLKFMVYLQKENIIDESGMPKERFSAEFPKEGPSILRIQQVVRGDSAAYFCASSPPGQSVYEQYFGPGTRLTVT.

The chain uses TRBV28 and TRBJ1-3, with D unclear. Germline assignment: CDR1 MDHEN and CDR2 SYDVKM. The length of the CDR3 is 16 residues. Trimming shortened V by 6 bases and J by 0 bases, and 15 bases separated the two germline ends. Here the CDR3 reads CASRAAWKISGNTIYF. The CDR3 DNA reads TGTGCCAGCAGAGCTGCCTGGAAAATCTCTGGAAACACCATATATTTT.

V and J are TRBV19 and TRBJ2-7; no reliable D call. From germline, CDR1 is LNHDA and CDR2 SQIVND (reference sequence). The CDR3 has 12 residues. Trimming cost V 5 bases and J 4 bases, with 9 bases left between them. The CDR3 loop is CASSSHGYEQYF. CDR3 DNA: TGTGCCAGTAGTTCTCACGGATACGAGCAGTACTTC.

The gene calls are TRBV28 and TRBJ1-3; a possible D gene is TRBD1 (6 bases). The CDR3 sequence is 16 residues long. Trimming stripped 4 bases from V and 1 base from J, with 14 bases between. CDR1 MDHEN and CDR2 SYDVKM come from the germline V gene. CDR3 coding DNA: TGTGCCAGCAGTTCTTACAGGGCTAAATCTGGAAACACCATATATTTT. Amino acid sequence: CASSSYRAKSGNTIYF.

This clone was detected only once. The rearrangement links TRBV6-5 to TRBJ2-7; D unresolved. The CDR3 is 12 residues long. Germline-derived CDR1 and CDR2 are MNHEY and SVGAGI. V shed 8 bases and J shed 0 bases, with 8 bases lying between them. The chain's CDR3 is CASGSGSYEQYF. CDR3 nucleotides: TGTGCCAGCGGCAGTGGCTCCTACGAGCAGTACTTC.

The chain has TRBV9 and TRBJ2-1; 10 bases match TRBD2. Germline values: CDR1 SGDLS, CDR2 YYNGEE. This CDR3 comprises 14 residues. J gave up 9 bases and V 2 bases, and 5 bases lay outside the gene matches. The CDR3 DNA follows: TGTGCCAGCAGCGTTACTAGCGGGGACGGTGAGCAGTTCTTC. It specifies CASSVTSGDGEQFF. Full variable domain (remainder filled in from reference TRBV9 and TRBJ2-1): DSGVTQTPKHLITATGQRVTLRCSPRSGDLSVYWYQQSLDQGLQFLIQYYNGEERAKGNILERFSAQQFPDLHSELNLSSLELGDSALYFCASSVTSGDGEQFFGPGTRLTVL.

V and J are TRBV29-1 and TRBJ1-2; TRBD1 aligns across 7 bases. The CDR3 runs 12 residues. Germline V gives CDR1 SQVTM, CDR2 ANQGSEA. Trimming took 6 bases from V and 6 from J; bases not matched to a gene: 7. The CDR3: CSVGDRANGYTF. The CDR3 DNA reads TGCAGCGTAGGTGACAGGGCGAATGGCTACACCTTC. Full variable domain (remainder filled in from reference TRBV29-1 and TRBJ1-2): SAVISQKPSRDICQRGTSLTIQCQVDSQVTMMFWYRQQPGQSLTLIATANQGSEATYESGFVIDKFPISRPNLTFSTLTVSNMSPEDSSIYLCSVGDRANGYTFGSGTRLTVV.

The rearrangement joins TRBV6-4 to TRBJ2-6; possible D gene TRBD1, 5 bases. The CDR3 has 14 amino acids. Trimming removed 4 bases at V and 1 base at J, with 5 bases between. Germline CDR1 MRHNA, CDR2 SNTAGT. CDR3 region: CASSAGSGANVLTF. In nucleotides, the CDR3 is TGTGCCAGCAGTGCAGGGTCTGGGGCCAACGTCCTGACTTTC.

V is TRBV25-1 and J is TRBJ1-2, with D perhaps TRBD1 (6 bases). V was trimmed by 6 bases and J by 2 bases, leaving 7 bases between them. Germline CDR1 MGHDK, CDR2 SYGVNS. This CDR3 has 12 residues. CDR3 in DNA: TGTGCCAGCAGAGACAGGAACTATGGCTACACCTTC. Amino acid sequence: CASRDRNYGYTF.

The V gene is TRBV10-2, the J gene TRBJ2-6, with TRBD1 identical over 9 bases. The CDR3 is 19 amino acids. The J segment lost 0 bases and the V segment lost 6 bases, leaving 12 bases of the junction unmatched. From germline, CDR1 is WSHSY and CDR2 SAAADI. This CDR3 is CASRPQGAGYLSGANVLTF. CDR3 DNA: TGCGCCAGCAGGCCACAGGGGGCGGGATACCTCTCTGGGGCCAACGTCCTGACTTTC.